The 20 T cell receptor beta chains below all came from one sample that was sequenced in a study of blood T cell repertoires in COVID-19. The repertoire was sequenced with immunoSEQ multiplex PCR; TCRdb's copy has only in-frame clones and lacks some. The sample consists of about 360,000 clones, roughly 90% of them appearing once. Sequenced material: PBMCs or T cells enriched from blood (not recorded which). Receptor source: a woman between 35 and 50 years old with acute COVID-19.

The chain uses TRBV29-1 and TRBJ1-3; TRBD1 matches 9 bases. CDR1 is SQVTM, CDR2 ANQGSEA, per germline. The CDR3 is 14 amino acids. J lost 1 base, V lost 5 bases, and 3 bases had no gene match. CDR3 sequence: CSVRGTGSGNTIYF. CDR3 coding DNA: TGCAGCGTTCGGGGGACAGGGTCTGGAAACACCATATATTTT.

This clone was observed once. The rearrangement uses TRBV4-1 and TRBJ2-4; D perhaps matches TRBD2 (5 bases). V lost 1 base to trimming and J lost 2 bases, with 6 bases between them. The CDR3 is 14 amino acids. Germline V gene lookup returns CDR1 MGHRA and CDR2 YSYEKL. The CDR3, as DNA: TGCGCCAGCAGCCAAGCCGGGACCAAAAACATTCAGTACTTC. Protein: CASSQAGTKNIQYF.

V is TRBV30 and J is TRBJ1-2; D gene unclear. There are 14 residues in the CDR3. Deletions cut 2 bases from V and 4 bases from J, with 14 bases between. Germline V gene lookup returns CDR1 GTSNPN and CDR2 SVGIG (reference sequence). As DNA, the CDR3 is TGTGCCTGGAGTAAGCCAGGTCGTACCTATGGCTACACCTTC. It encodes CAWSKPGRTYGYTF.

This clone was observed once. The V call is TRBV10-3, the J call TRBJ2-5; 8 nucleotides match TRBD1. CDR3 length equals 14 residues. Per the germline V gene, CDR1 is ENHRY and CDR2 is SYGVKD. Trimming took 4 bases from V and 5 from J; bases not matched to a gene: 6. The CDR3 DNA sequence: TGTGCCATCAGTGGCGACAGGGGATTCGAGACCCAGTACTTC. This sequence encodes CAISGDRGFETQYF.

DNA of the CDR3: TGCGCCAGCAGCTTGGGTAGCGCGGGGGGGATGTACGAGCAGTACTTC. Translated, it gives CASSLGSAGGMYEQYF. The chain uses TRBV5-1 and TRBJ2-7, with TRBD2 matching over 9 bases. Germline V lookup: CDR1 SGHRS, CDR2 YFSETQ. With V trimmed by 0 bases and J by 4 bases, 8 bases remained unmatched. The CDR3 is 16 amino acids.

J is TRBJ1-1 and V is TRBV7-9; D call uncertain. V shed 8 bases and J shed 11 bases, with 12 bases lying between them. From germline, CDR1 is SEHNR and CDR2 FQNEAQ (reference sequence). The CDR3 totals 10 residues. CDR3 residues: CASEGREAFF. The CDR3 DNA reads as TGTGCCAGCGAGGGCCGTGAGGCTTTCTTT.

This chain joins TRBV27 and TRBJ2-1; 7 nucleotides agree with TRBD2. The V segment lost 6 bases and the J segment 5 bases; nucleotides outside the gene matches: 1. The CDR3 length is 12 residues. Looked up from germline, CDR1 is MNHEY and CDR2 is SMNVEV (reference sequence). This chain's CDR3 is CASRGLHNEQFF. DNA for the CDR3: TGTGCCAGCAGGGGACTACACAATGAGCAGTTCTTC.

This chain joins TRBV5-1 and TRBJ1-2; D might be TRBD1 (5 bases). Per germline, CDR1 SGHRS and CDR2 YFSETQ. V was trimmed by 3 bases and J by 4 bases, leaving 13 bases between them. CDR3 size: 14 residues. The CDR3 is CASSSTTAGYGYTF. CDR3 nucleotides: TGCGCCAGCAGCTCCACGACAGCGGGCTATGGCTACACCTTC.

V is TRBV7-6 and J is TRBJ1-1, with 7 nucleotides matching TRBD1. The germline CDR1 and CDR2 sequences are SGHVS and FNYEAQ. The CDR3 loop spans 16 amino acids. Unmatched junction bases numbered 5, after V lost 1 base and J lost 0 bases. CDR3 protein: CASSLVQGGMNTEAFF. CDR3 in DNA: TGTGCCAGCAGCTTAGTCCAGGGGGGTATGAACACTGAAGCTTTCTTT.

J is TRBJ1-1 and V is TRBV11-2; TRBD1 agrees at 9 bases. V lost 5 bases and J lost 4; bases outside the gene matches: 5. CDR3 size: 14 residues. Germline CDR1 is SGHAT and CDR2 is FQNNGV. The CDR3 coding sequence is TGTGCCAGCAGCCGGGGACAGGGATCCACTGAAGCTTTCTTT. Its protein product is CASSRGQGSTEAFF.

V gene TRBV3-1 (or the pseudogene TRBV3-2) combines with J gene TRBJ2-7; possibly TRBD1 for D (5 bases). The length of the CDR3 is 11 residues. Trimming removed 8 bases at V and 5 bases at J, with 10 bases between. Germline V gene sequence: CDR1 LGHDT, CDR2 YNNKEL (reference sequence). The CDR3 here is CASQGADEQYF. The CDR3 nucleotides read TGTGCCAGCCAGGGCGCGGACGAGCAGTACTTC.

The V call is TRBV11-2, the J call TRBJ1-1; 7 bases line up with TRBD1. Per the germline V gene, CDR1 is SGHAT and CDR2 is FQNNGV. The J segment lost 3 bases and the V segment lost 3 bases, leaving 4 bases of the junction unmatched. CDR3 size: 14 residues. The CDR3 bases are TGTGCCAGCAGCTTGGTACAGGGGTACACTGAAGCTTTCTTT. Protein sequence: CASSLVQGYTEAFF.

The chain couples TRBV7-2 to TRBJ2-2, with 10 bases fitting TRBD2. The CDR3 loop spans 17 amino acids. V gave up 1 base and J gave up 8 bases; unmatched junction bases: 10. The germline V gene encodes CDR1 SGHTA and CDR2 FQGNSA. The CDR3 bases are TGTGCCAGCAGCTTAGGACCTAGCGGGGGCCCCGCGGGGGAGCTGTTTTTT. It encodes CASSLGPSGGPAGELFF.

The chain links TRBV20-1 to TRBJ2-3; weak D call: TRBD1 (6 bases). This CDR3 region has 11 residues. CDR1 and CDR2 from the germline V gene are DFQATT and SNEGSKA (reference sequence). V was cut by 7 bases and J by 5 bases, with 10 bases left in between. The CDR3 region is CSVTGRDTQYF. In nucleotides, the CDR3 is TGCAGTGTCACAGGGAGAGATACGCAGTATTTT.

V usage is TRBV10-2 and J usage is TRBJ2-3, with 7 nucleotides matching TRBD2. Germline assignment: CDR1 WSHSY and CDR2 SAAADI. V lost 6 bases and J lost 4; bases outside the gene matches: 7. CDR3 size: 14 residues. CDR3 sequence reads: CASRPSGVPDTQYF. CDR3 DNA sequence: TGCGCCAGCAGACCCAGCGGGGTCCCAGATACGCAGTATTTT.

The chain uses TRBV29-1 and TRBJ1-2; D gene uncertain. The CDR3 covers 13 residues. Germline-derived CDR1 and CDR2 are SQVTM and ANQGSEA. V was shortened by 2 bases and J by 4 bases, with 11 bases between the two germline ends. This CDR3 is CSVEMRNLYGYTF. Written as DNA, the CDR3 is TGCAGCGTTGAAATGCGAAACCTCTATGGCTACACCTTC.

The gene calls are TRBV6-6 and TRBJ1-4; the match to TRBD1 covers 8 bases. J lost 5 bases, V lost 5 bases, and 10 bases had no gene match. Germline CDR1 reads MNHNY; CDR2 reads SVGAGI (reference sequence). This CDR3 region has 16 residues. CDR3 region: CASSKGQEGENEKLFF. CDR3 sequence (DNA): TGTGCCAGCAGTAAGGGACAGGAGGGGGAAAATGAAAAACTGTTTTTT.

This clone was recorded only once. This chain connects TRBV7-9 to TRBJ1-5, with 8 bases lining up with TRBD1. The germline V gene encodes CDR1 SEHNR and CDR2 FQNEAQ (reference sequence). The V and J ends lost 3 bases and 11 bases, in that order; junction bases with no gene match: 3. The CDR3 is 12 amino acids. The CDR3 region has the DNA TGTGCCAGCAGCTTGCCACAGGGGGCCCAGCATTTT. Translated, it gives CASSLPQGAQHF.

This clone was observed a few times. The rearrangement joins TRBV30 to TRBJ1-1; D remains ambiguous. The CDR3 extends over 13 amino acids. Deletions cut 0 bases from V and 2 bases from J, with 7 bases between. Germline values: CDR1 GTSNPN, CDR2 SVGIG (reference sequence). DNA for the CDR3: TGTGCCTGGAGTGTAAGCCACAACACTGAAGCTTTCTTT. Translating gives CAWSVSHNTEAFF.

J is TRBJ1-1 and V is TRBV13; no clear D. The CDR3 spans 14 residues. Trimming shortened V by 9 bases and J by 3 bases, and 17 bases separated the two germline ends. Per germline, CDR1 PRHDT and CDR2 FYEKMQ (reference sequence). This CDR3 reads CASSRKTEYTEAFF. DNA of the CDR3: TGTGCCAGTAGCCGAAAAACGGAGTACACTGAAGCTTTCTTT.